Listed below are T cell receptor beta chains from one sample, sequenced in a study of CD8 T cells in ankylosing spondylitis. A single record per CDR3 protein comes from TCRdb applying MiXCR to the 5' RACE reads. The data contain more than 600,000 distinct CDR3 sequences, roughly 20% of them seen just once; the ten biggest clones take up about 19%. Sequencing was carried out using blood, either unsorted or a sorted T cell fraction (not recorded which). The receptors stem from a male donor with ankylosing spondylitis. CDR3s include the opening cysteine and the closing phenylalanine or tryptophan. The D gene is left open where the match is weak. Expanded clones are given a class, and other clones once, few, many or no size at all.

>many|TRBD2|TRBV4-3|TRBJ2-5
TGCGCCAGCAGCCCACAAGGACTAGCGGGAGATGGGGAGACCCAGTACTTC
CASSPQGLAGDGETQYF
>few|TRBD1|TRBV20-1|TRBJ2-4
TGCAGTGCCACACCCCGGGACAGTCTAGCCAAAAACATTCAGTACTTC
CSATPRDSLAKNIQYF
>few|.|TRBV20-1|TRBJ2-5
TGCAGTGCTAGGGACTCGTTCCAAGAGACCCAGTACTTC
CSARDSFQETQYF
>few|TRBD1|TRBV20-1|TRBJ1-1
TGCAGTGCTAGGGGAGACAGGGTGAACACTGAAGCTTTCTTT
CSARGDRVNTEAFF
>.|.|TRBV5-1|TRBJ1-1
TGCGCCAGCAGCACCACGGACAATTCGGGTACTGAAGCTTTCTTT
CASSTTDNSGTEAFF
>.|.|TRBV7-2|TRBJ2-7
TGTGCCAGCAGCTCGTCGGGCCGCTCCTACGAGCAGTACTTC
CASSSSGRSYEQYF
>few|.|TRBV12-3/TRBV12-4|TRBJ2-3
TGTGCCAGCAGTTTCGGGGATTATACGCAGTATTTT
CASSFGDYTQYF
>few|.|TRBV13|TRBJ2-7
TGTGCCAGCAGCTCACAGGTAACCTACGAGCAGTACTTC
CASSSQVTYEQYF
>many|.|TRBV15|TRBJ2-7
TGTGCCACCAGCAGCGTCATTGGCCAGCAGTACTTC
CATSSVIGQQYF
>few|TRBD1|TRBV4-1|TRBJ1-4
TGCGCCAGCAGCCAGACAGGGTCGGCTAATGAAAAACTGTTTTTT
CASSQTGSANEKLFF
>few|TRBD2|TRBV20-1|TRBJ2-1
TGCAGTGCAGCCGAGGAGGGCGGGAGCTCCTACAATGAGCAGTTCTTC
CSAAEEGGSSYNEQFF
>few|.|TRBV5-5|TRBJ2-7
TGTGCCAGCAGCATCCGGGATCTCTCCTACGAGCAGTACTTC
CASSIRDLSYEQYF
>.|.|TRBV7-9|TRBJ1-4
TGTGCCAGCAGCTTATCGTCTGCAACTAATGAAAAACTGTTTTTT
CASSLSSATNEKLFF
>.|.|TRBV12-3/TRBV12-4|TRBJ1-5
TGTGCCAGCAGTCCTCGGGGGTTCAGCAATCAGCCCCAGCATTTT
CASSPRGFSNQPQHF
>.|.|TRBV5-1|TRBJ1-1
TGCGCCAGCAGCCCCGGCGGGTTCATGAACACTGAAGCTTTCTTT
CASSPGGFMNTEAFF
>few|.|TRBV5-6|TRBJ2-6
TGTGCCAGCAGCCCGCGAAACTCTGGGGCCAACGTCCTGACTTTC
CASSPRNSGANVLTF
>.|TRBD1|TRBV7-2|TRBJ1-1
TGTGCCAGCAGTCGAAGCACAGGGGTTGCTTTCTTT
CASSRSTGVAFF
>.|.|TRBV25-1|TRBJ2-2
TGTGCCAGCAGTGAATCAAACGGCCCATGGGGCACCGGGGAGCTGTTTTTT
CASSESNGPWGTGELFF
>.|.|TRBV10-3|TRBJ1-2
TGTGCCATCAGTGACCGGGTCTCGGACTATGGCTACACCTTC
CAISDRVSDYGYTF
>few|.|TRBV5-5|TRBJ2-3
TGTGCCAGCAGCCTGTTAGCGACTACTAGCACAGATACGCAGTATTTT
CASSLLATTSTDTQYF
>.|.|TRBV7-9|TRBJ2-6
TGTGCCAGCAGCCCCCCTGTTGCTGGGGCCAACGTCCTGACTTTC
CASSPPVAGANVLTF
>few|.|TRBV29-1|TRBJ2-1
TGCAGCGTCCCAAATCCGGATGAGCAGTTCTTC
CSVPNPDEQFF
>.|TRBD2|TRBV5-5|TRBJ2-5
TGTGCCAGCAGCTTGAGGGGGTCTAGCGGGGAGACCCAGTACTTC
CASSLRGSSGETQYF
>few|.|TRBV12-3/TRBV12-4|TRBJ2-6
TGTGCCAGCTCGAACAGGACTGGGGCCAACGTCCTGACTTTC
CASSNRTGANVLTF
>few|TRBD1|TRBV20-1|TRBJ2-2
TGCAGTTCTAAGGACAGGGGATTGAGCGGGGAGCTGTTTTTT
CSSKDRGLSGELFF
>.|TRBD1|TRBV7-9|TRBJ2-7
TGTGCCAGCAGCTTAGAGGACAGGGAGTCGTCGTACGAGCAGTACTTC
CASSLEDRESSYEQYF
>few|.|TRBV7-9|TRBJ2-2
TGTGCCAGCAGCCAAGAGTTTTTCGGGGAGCTGTTTTTT
CASSQEFFGELFF
>few|TRBD1|TRBV28|TRBJ2-1
TGTGCCAGCAGAAGAACCGGGACAGGTACCTACAATGAGCAGTTCTTC
CASRRTGTGTYNEQFF
>few|.|TRBV7-9|TRBJ2-7
TGTGCCAGCAGCCCTGGTACAGTTGACGGGAACTACGAGCAGTACTTC
CASSPGTVDGNYEQYF
>many|.|TRBV29-1|TRBJ2-5
TGCAGCGTCACCGGGACCGAAGAGACCCAGTACTTC
CSVTGTEETQYF
>.|.|TRBV15|TRBJ2-5
TGTGCCACCAGCAGGGCAATCAGACCGGCAGAGACCCAGTACTTC
CATSRAIRPAETQYF
>few|TRBD1|TRBV6-1|TRBJ1-5
TGTGCCAGCAGTGCGGACAGGGATCAGCCCCAGCATTTT
CASSADRDQPQHF
>once|TRBD2|TRBV7-8|TRBJ2-1
TGTGCCAGCAGCTTACAGGGCCGGCTAGCGGGAAACAATGAGCAGTTCTTC
CASSLQGRLAGNNEQFF
>.|.|TRBV27|TRBJ1-6
TGTGCCAGCAGTTTATCGTGGATGGAAGATAATTCACCCCTCCACTTT
CASSLSWMEDNSPLHF
>.|TRBD1|TRBV25-1|TRBJ2-3
TGTGCCAGCAGTGAAGGCCCGGACAGGTCCTACTTCACAGATACGCAGTATTTT
CASSEGPDRSYFTDTQYF
>.|.|TRBV12-3/TRBV12-4|TRBJ1-6
TGTGCCAGCAGTTTAGGGGCCCCAGGAGGCTCCTATAATTCACCCCTCCACTTT
CASSLGAPGGSYNSPLHF
>.|.|TRBV29-1|TRBJ1-3
TGCAGCGTTCGACAGGACCTCTCTGGAAACACCATATATTTT
CSVRQDLSGNTIYF
>.|.|TRBV5-1|TRBJ2-3
TGCGCCAGCAGCGGGGGGAAGACAGATACGCAGTATTTT
CASSGGKTDTQYF
>few|.|TRBV7-9|TRBJ2-2
TGTGCCACCAGCTTATCGAGGGGGGAGCTGTTTTTT
CATSLSRGELFF
>few|.|TRBV15|TRBJ1-1
TGTGCCACCAGCAGGGACGGGACATACACTGAAGCTTTCTTT
CATSRDGTYTEAFF